This T cell receptor beta chain was observed in a study of T cell responses to AZD1222 COVID-19 vaccine. The wider study: Some second doses came at about 4 weeks and others at about 12 weeks; these were pooled.

Study-wide results and caveats: Clonal diversity may have been underestimated in mostly white British donors.

This clone was counted once. Its antigen is not known. The V segment lost 5 bases and the J segment 0 bases; nucleotides outside the gene matches: 5. Germline V gene lookup returns CDR1 SGHVS and CDR2 FQNEAQ. This CDR3 comprises 15 residues. Assay used: immunoSEQ multiplex PCR; TCRdb lists only in-frame clones, some missing. This table holds roughly 100,000 clones, around nine tenths found once. The TCR sequence derives from an adult in good health. The sequencing used peripheral blood, collected on day 0 of AZD1222 vaccination. V is TRBV7-8 and J is TRBJ1-1; TRBD1 matches 8 bases. CDR3 sequence: CASSPRTGMNTEAFF. CDR3 DNA: TGTGCCAGCAGCCCCAGGACAGGGATGAACACTGAAGCTTTCTTT.